Following are 20 T cell receptor beta chains from one sample sequenced in a study of blood T cell repertoires in COVID-19. Data came from immunoSEQ multiplex PCR; TCRdb stores just in-frame clones and leaves some out. The table shows tens of thousands of clones, with approximately 85% occurring only once. The sample comprised peripheral blood. These receptors came from a human donor in a cohort sampled during active COVID-19.

The J gene is TRBJ2-3, the V gene TRBV7-8; D is possibly TRBD2 (6 bases). With 1 base removed from V and 7 bases from J, the gap between germline ends came to 12 bases. The CDR3 spans 14 residues. CDR1 is SGHVS, CDR2 FQNEAQ, per germline. Here the CDR3 DNA reads TGTGCCAGCAGCTTAGATTTGGGGAGGAATACGCAGTATTTT. Its protein is CASSLDLGRNTQYF.

The genes are TRBV2 and TRBJ1-2; maybe TRBD1 (6 bases). Trimming took off 5 bases at V and 4 bases at J, with 11 bases between the two ends. The V gene's germline CDR1 is SNHLY and CDR2 FYNNEI. The CDR3 is made up of 13 amino acids. CDR3 residues: CASSMRQAYGYTF. The CDR3 DNA reads TGTGCCAGCAGTATGCGACAGGCCTATGGCTACACCTTC. Using reference TRBV2 and TRBJ1-2 for the parts outside the CDR3, the full variable domain is EPEVTQTPSHQVTQMGQEVILRCVPISNHLYFYWYRQILGQKVEFLVSFYNNEISEKSEIFDDQFSVERPDGSNFTLKIRSTKLEDSAMYFCASSMRQAYGYTFGSGTRLTVV.

This chain uses TRBV4-1 with TRBJ2-7; TRBD1 matches 9 bases. V was pared by 4 bases and J by 5 bases, with 9 bases of the junction left unmatched. This CDR3 spans 15 amino acids. The germline V gene encodes CDR1 MGHRA and CDR2 YSYEKL. The CDR3 nucleotides are TGCGCCAGCAGCCGGATGGACAGGGGTGGCGACGAGCAGTACTTC. It codes for CASSRMDRGGDEQYF.

V gene TRBV28 combines with J gene TRBJ2-2; 8 bases align to TRBD1. The CDR3 extends over 13 amino acids. Trimming at V came to 8 bases and at J to 6 bases, leaving 5 bases not matched to a gene. The germline CDR1 and CDR2 sequences are MDHEN and SYDVKM. CDR3 bases: TGTGCCAGCGGACAGGGCGACGCCGGGGAGCTGTTTTTT. This codes for CASGQGDAGELFF.

V gene TRBV2 combines with J gene TRBJ2-5, with D maybe TRBD1 (6 bases). Trimming shortened V by 8 bases and J by 2 bases, and 9 bases separated the two germline ends. Germline CDR1 SNHLY, CDR2 FYNNEI. There are 12 residues in the CDR3. Here the CDR3 reads CASSGTQETQYF. The CDR3 coding sequence is TGTGCCAGCTCCGGGACACAAGAGACCCAGTACTTC.

The chain employs TRBV19 and TRBJ2-1, with TRBD2 identical over 8 bases. This CDR3 is 15 amino acids long. The ends lost 1 base at V and 8 bases at J; junction bases unmatched: 7. CDR1 is LNHDA and CDR2 is SQIVND in the germline V gene (reference sequence). The CDR3 region has the DNA TGTGCCAGTAGTATAGGGCGGGGGGCCGGAGATGAGCAGTTCTTC. Translating gives CASSIGRGAGDEQFF.

CDR3 coding DNA: TGTGCCAGCGGCGGGGGCGGGTCCTACAATGAGCAGTTCTTC. The encoded protein is CASGGGGSYNEQFF. V and J are TRBV7-6 and TRBJ2-1; D is possibly TRBD2 (7 bases). Trimming removed 8 bases from V and 1 base from J, with 12 bases in between. The CDR3 spans 14 residues. In germline, CDR1 is SGHVS, CDR2 FNYEAQ.

V is TRBV5-8 and J is TRBJ1-2; TRBD1 might be the D (6 bases). V lost 2 bases to trimming and J lost 2 bases, with 16 bases between them. Germline V gene sequence: CDR1 SGHTS, CDR2 YDEGEE. The CDR3 extends over 16 amino acids. As DNA, the CDR3 is TGTGCCAGCAGCTTTCGCTTCCGGGACATCAACTATGGCTACACCTTC. This codes for CASSFRFRDINYGYTF.

This sequence joins TRBV28 and TRBJ1-2, with D possibly matching TRBD1 (5 bases). Germline lookup yields CDR1 MDHEN and CDR2 SYDVKM. This CDR3 has 13 amino acids. Trimming cost V 3 bases and J 6 bases, with 11 bases left between them. CDR3 loop: CASSLRGGNGYTF. CDR3 coding DNA: TGTGCCAGCAGTTTGCGGGGGGGAAATGGCTACACCTTC.

The V and J genes are TRBV20-1 and TRBJ2-5, with 12 bases fitting TRBD2. Per the germline V gene, CDR1 is DFQATT and CDR2 is SNEGSKA (reference sequence). CDR3 length: 18 residues. Losses at the gene ends were 3 bases for V and 1 base for J; bases not matched to a gene: 12. CDR3 bases: TGCAGTGCTAGTCGGGTGACTAGCGGGGGACTACTCCAAGAGACCCAGTACTTC. This encodes CSASRVTSGGLLQETQYF.

V gene TRBV3-1 (or the pseudogene TRBV3-2) combines with J gene TRBJ2-3; 9 bases map to TRBD1. This CDR3 is built from 18 residues. Per germline, CDR1 LGHDT and CDR2 YNNKEL (reference sequence). V lost 1 base and J lost 2; bases outside the gene matches: 10. DNA of the CDR3: TGTGCCAGCAGCCAAGTCTATCGGGACAGGGCTTACACAGATACGCAGTATTTT. Translating it yields CASSQVYRDRAYTDTQYF.

The chain combines TRBV2 with TRBJ1-1; 9 bases align to TRBD1. V trimming: 6 bases; J trimming: 6 bases; junction bases outside the gene matches: 5. The germline V gene has CDR1 SNHLY and CDR2 FYNNEI. The CDR3 has 13 residues. The CDR3 reads CASRGQGFAEAFF. The CDR3 DNA is TGTGCCAGCAGAGGACAGGGGTTTGCTGAAGCTTTCTTT.

This chain links TRBV3-1 (or the pseudogene TRBV3-2) with TRBJ2-7; possible D gene TRBD1, 6 bases. V lost 1 base to trimming and J lost 1 base, with 17 bases between them. The CDR3 is 17 residues long. Germline CDR1 and CDR2: LGHDT and YNNKEL (reference sequence). Here the CDR3 DNA reads TGTGCCAGCAGCCAAGTTACCAAGAGCAGGGGATCCTACGAGCAGTACTTC. This codes for CASSQVTKSRGSYEQYF.

The chain combines TRBV10-3 with TRBJ1-3; D might be TRBD1 (6 bases). The CDR3 sequence is 15 residues long. Germline V gives CDR1 ENHRY, CDR2 SYGVKD. Trimming took off 11 bases at V and 0 bases at J, with 17 bases between the two ends. This CDR3 reads CASGGATSSGNTIYF. The CDR3 DNA reads as TGTGCCTCCGGGGGGGCTACCAGCTCTGGAAACACCATATATTTT.

V gene TRBV5-1 combines with J gene TRBJ1-2, with D possibly matching TRBD1 (6 bases). This CDR3 region has 14 residues. Germline V gene data show CDR1 as SGHRS and CDR2 as YFSETQ. Trimming removed 3 bases at V and 4 bases at J, with 13 bases between. CDR3 region: CASSSTGWIYGYTF. The CDR3, as DNA: TGCGCCAGCAGCTCTACAGGGTGGATCTATGGCTACACCTTC.

V is TRBV5-6 and J is TRBJ2-4, with a weak D call TRBD1 (6 bases). The CDR3 totals 12 residues. From germline, CDR1 is SGHDT and CDR2 YYEEEE. Between the trimmed V and J ends, which lost 0 bases and 12 bases, there was a span of 10 bases. The CDR3 DNA is TGTGCCAGCAGCTTGGCCGGCAGGGGTCAGTACTTC. Translating it yields CASSLAGRGQYF.

The chain combines TRBV12-3 or TRBV12-4 with TRBJ1-1, with D perhaps TRBD1 (5 bases). CDR3 size: 12 residues. V dropped 6 bases and J dropped 5 bases, with 10 bases sitting between them. CDR3 nucleotide sequence: TGTGCCAGCAGGGGGGGGAGAACTGAAGCTTTCTTT. It translates to CASRGGRTEAFF.

The chain joins TRBV19 to TRBJ1-6, with D unclear. V lost 3 bases and J lost 8, with 11 bases in between. The CDR3 sequence is 14 residues long. The germline CDR1 and CDR2 sequences are LNHDA and SQIVND (reference sequence). This chain's CDR3 is CASSIGEAYSPLHF. The CDR3 DNA reads as TGTGCCAGTAGTATCGGGGAAGCATATTCACCCCTCCACTTT.

J is TRBJ2-5 and V is TRBV19, with 10 bases fitting TRBD1. The CDR3 extends over 16 amino acids. V lost 7 bases, J lost 5 bases, and 13 bases stayed unmatched. In germline, CDR1 is LNHDA, CDR2 SQIVND (reference sequence). The CDR3 reads CASNDPTGGLGETQYF. CDR3 DNA sequence: TGTGCCAGTAATGATCCGACAGGGGGCTTAGGGGAGACCCAGTACTTC.

This clone appeared a few times. This rearrangement joins TRBV6-6 to TRBJ1-3, with TRBD1 identical over 10 bases. Germline lookup yields CDR1 MNHNY and CDR2 SVGAGI (reference sequence). Trimming at V came to 5 bases and at J to 3 bases, leaving 7 bases not matched to a gene. The CDR3 is 16 amino acids. The CDR3: CASSRGQGEVGNTIYF. The CDR3 bases are TGTGCCAGCAGTCGCGGACAGGGGGAAGTTGGAAACACCATATATTTT.